This T cell receptor (beta chain) was captured by sequencing in a study of blood T cell repertoires in COVID-19. The germline V gene has CDR1 SGHRS and CDR2 YFSETQ. The CDR3 spans 16 residues. Trimming took off 2 bases at V and 1 base at J, with 15 bases between the two ends. Authors' methods: Estimates of nucleated cell counts were drawn from the amplification of reference gene primers. Using immunoSEQ multiplex PCR, the repertoire was profiled, and TCRdb retains in-frame clones only, with some absent. V and J calls plus clone size are reproduced from that table; the DNA served to infer D and trimming. The sample shows more than 250,000 clones, roughly 84% of them seen only once.

The sequenced sample was peripheral blood. The chain has TRBV5-1 and TRBJ2-5, with D possibly matching TRBD2 (5 bases). The receptor comes from a man aged 45-65 years with active or convalescent COVID-19. This CDR3 is CASSLTAGASQETQYF. The CDR3 DNA sequence: TGCGCCAGCAGCTTAACCGCGGGTGCTTCCCAAGAGACCCAGTACTTC.